The 7 T cell receptor beta chains below come from one sample, sequenced in a study of T cell clonality in common variable immunodeficiency. No cognate antigen is known for these TCRs. Study results and caveats: Fewer deletions and N-nucleotide insertions were reportedly seen in common variable immunodeficiency TCR beta sequences.

Sequencing used immunoSEQ multiplex PCR; TCRdb keeps in-frame clones, though not all of them. This sample contains some 16,000 clones. Sequencing was performed on peripheral blood mononuclear cells. The receptors originated from a human donor with common variable immunodeficiency.

Remarks on this clone: The DNA ends 3 residues before the CDR3 does, and the rest of the CDR3 is filled in from the germline J gene. This chain uses TRBV2 with TRBJ2-2; D is perhaps TRBD1 (6 bases). The germline gives CDR1 SNHLY, CDR2 FYNNEI. Trimming left V 7 bases short and J 6 bases short, with 12 bases between. The CDR3 consists of 13 residues. The CDR3 DNA, read in part, is TGTGCCAGCATCCTTTCAGGGGCCGGGGAG. Protein: CASILSGAGE. The full-length CDR3 reads as CASILSGAGELFF.

With respect to this clone: The read ends 3 residues before the CDR3 terminus; that terminus is restored from the germline J gene. The chain is built from TRBV2 and TRBJ2-3; the D gene is possibly TRBD2 (5 bases). CDR1 is SNHLY, CDR2 FYNNEI, per germline. V lost 0 bases and J lost 6, with 19 bases in between. CDR3 length: 17 amino acids. The sequenced part of the CDR3 DNA is TGTGCCAGCAGTGAAGCCGGGGTTTTTGCGCTAGAGGATACG. This codes for CASSEAGVFALEDT. The whole CDR3 region reads CASSEAGVFALEDTQYF.

Comments on this clone: The CDR3 extends 3 residues past the end of the read, so its final part is completed from the germline J gene. The rearrangement uses TRBV6-2 or TRBV6-3 and TRBJ2-3, with 14 positions matching TRBD2. CDR1 is MNHEY, CDR2 SVGEGT, per germline. The J segment lost 4 bases and the V segment lost 4 bases, leaving 7 bases of the junction unmatched. This CDR3 has 17 amino acids. The covered CDR3 bases are TGTGCCAGCAGTTCCGCGACTAGCGGGAGGGGTGCAGATACG. As protein: CASSSATSGRGADT. The CDR3 in full is CASSSATSGRGADTQYF.

Of note for this clone: Read data end 3 residues before the CDR3 end; the end is taken from the germline J gene. The gene calls are TRBV7-2 and TRBJ2-1; tentatively, D is TRBD1 (5 bases). V was trimmed by 2 bases and J by 8 bases, leaving 10 bases between them. Germline V gene lookup returns CDR1 SGHTA and CDR2 FQGNSA. This CDR3 comprises 13 residues. The CDR3: CASSLTTEHEQFF. The covered CDR3 bases are TGTGCCAGCAGCTTAACGACAGAACATGAG.

The CDR3: CASSPGSFGGNTIYF. The part of the CDR3 DNA that was read is TGTGCCAGCTCACCAGGTAGCTTCGGGGGAAACACC. The chain employs TRBV18 and TRBJ1-3; D remains ambiguous. The CDR3 end falls 3 residues outside the read, so it is completed with the germline J gene. CDR3 length equals 15 residues. Germline lookup yields CDR1 KGHSH and CDR2 LQKENI. The V end lost 2 bases, the J end lost 4 bases, and 12 bases lay between the germline ends. The full variable domain, with the rest looked up from reference TRBV18 and TRBJ1-3, is NAGVMQNPRHLVRRRGQEARLRCSPMKGHSHVYWYRQLPEEGLKFMVYLQKENIIDESGMPKERFSAEFPKEGPSILRIQQVVRGDSAAYFCASSPGSFGGNTIYFGEGSWLTVV.

With respect to this clone: The sequence runs out 3 residues before the end of the CDR3; the remainder is reconstructed from the germline J gene. The genes are TRBV7-9 and TRBJ2-1, with 9 bases fitting TRBD2. The CDR3 covers 15 residues. Losses at the gene ends were 5 bases for V and 8 bases for J; bases not matched to a gene: 10. The germline V gene has CDR1 SEHNR and CDR2 FQNEAQ (reference sequence). CDR3 loop: CASSLGTSFLHEQFF. CDR3 bases read: TGTGCCAGCAGCCTCGGGACTAGCTTCCTACATGAG.

Regarding this clone: Read coverage stops 3 residues before the CDR3 terminus; the germline J gene supplies the remainder. V usage is TRBV11-3 and J usage is TRBJ1-1; 8 positions agree with TRBD1. CDR3 length: 15 residues. Germline CDR1 is SGHNT and CDR2 is YENEEA. V shed 5 bases, J shed 3 bases, and the junction held 8 bases outside the gene matches. The CDR3: CASSTGQGADTEAFF. The covered CDR3 bases are TGTGCCAGCAGCACCGGACAGGGAGCGGACACTGAA.